The clone carrying this T cell receptor beta chain was observed a few times. Measured with immunoSEQ multiplex PCR; TCRdb has only the in-frame clones, and not every one. The sample yields tens of thousands of clones, 85% to 90% seen once. The data derive from a study of T cell changes during pregnancy in multiple sclerosis. Germline V gene sequence: CDR1 LNHNV, CDR2 YYDKDF (reference sequence). This CDR3 region has 16 residues. V was pared by 3 bases and J by 4 bases, with 8 bases of the junction left unmatched. This rearrangement joins TRBV15 to TRBJ1-2, with 10 bases that match TRBD1. The TCR comes from a female donor in good health, enrolled as a control in a pregnancy study. The specimen was CD4+ T cells from peripheral blood mononuclear cells, collected in the third trimester of pregnancy. Here the CDR3 DNA reads TGTGCCACCAGCAGGGACGGGACAGGGGCCTTCTATGGCTACACCTTC. This sequence encodes CATSRDGTGAFYGYTF.